This T cell receptor beta chain was obtained from a study of T cell clones after liver transplantation. Whole-study context: A pre-transplant mixed lymphocyte reaction with TCRbeta sequencing defined graft-donor-reactive clones followed in post-transplant blood. Draws occurred before transplant, before withdrawal, and after complete or failed withdrawal. Study-wide findings and caveats: These preliminary findings come from unstandardized post-transplant sampling times.

Repertoires were generated with immunoSEQ multiplex PCR, while TCRdb's copy carries only in-frame clones and drops some. Found here are about 120,000 clones, 75% to 95% of them singletons; the top ten hold 0.75% to 0.85%. There are 13 residues in the CDR3. Per the germline V gene, CDR1 is SGHRS and CDR2 is YFSETQ. Trimming removed 0 bases from V and 2 bases from J, with 5 bases in between. Details on this clone: Its antigen is not identified.

This chain uses TRBV5-1 with TRBJ2-5; D unresolved. The TCR comes from a human patient who received a liver transplant. T cells may partly derive from the graft donor. Sample: CD4+ T cells from blood, taken 12 months after liver transplant. The CDR3 loop reads CASSLGSQETQYF. In DNA, the CDR3 is TGCGCCAGCAGCTTGGGCAGTCAAGAGACCCAGTACTTC.